A selection of T cell receptor beta chains follows, all from one sample in a study of blood T cell repertoires in COVID-19. Assay: immunoSEQ multiplex PCR; the TCRdb copy retains only in-frame clones and omits some. The repertoire has roughly 120,000 clones, 70% to 90% of them found once; the top ten carry roughly 8%. Source material: peripheral blood. Receptors were obtained from a man aged 70-80 years who had recovered from COVID-19. Both conserved end residues are part of each CDR3. Only part of the rows carry a size: once, few, many, or a class if the clone is expanded.

>.|TRBV5-5|14|TRBJ2-1
CASSSARLVSEQFF
>.|TRBV5-1|12|TRBJ2-7
CASSSTGYEQYF
>.|TRBV3-1/TRBV3-2|16|TRBJ1-6
CASRVVGGVSNSPLHF
>.|TRBV20-1|13|TRBJ2-4
CSASEGAENIQYF
>.|TRBV5-1|15|TRBJ2-3
CASSWGDRVPDTQYF
>.|TRBV9|14|TRBJ2-3
CASRNGGSTDTQYF
>.|TRBV5-1|17|TRBJ2-1
CASSLGTSGRLVNEQFF
>.|TRBV9|14|TRBJ1-1
CASSVAGGVTEAFF
>.|TRBV28|16|TRBJ2-1
CASSPPTSSIGNEQFF
>.|TRBV19|16|TRBJ2-1
CASSLGTGGSYNEQFF
>.|TRBV11-2|13|TRBJ2-3
CASSLERGDTQYF
>.|TRBV10-3|14|TRBJ2-4
CATGTPVGKNIQYF
>.|TRBV6-5|15|TRBJ2-4
CASSRDRRTKNIQYF
>few|TRBV28|14|TRBJ1-2
CASSLRSQRYGYTF
>few|TRBV5-4|15|TRBJ1-4
CASSSPDRASEKLFF
>.|TRBV5-1|15|TRBJ1-2
CASSARGSSRNGYTF
>.|TRBV5-1|15|TRBJ1-5
CASSPITGNNQPQHF
>.|TRBV28|14|TRBJ2-1
CASRTSGSKDEQFF
>.|TRBV28|14|TRBJ1-4
CASSADRGSEKLFF
>.|TRBV5-1|15|TRBJ1-2
CASSLGQGGNYGYTF
>once|TRBV6-6|12|TRBJ1-2
CASKLEGYGYTF
>.|TRBV28|14|TRBJ1-1
CASSFVGAWDEAFF
>.|TRBV11-2|11|TRBJ2-7
CASSAYYEQYF
>.|TRBV5-4|14|TRBJ1-6
CASSFAGRGSPLHF
>.|TRBV19|12|TRBJ2-1
CASSLIAGPQFF
>.|TRBV7-2|14|TRBJ2-5
CASSLSRLQETQYF
>.|TRBV5-8|13|TRBJ2-5
CASSRTGPGTQYF
>.|TRBV7-9|16|TRBJ2-1
CASSFNPRESIHEQFF
>.|TRBV9|15|TRBJ2-1
CASSVDGRAHNEQFF
>once|TRBV28|13|TRBJ1-4
CAIGRGRGEKLFF
>.|TRBV18|14|TRBJ2-7
CASSPTQASYEQYF
>.|TRBV15|16|TRBJ2-2
CATSRDRGAITGELFF
>.|TRBV2|13|TRBJ1-2
CASSEKVRHGYTF
>.|TRBV6-1|16|TRBJ2-3
CASSGLAGPTTDTQYF
>.|TRBV19|15|TRBJ1-1
CASTPDRVVNTEAFF
>.|TRBV28|11|TRBJ1-5
CAVGGNQPQHF
>.|TRBV11-3|15|TRBJ2-1
CASSRSSGTYNEQFF
>.|TRBV6-2/TRBV6-3|14|TRBJ2-7
CASSLAGATYEQYF
>.|TRBV6-5|15|TRBJ2-7
CASSMRTGLTYEQYF
>.|TRBV4-2|19|TRBJ2-1
CASSQVNVLTSGAYNEQFF
>.|TRBV2|14|TRBJ2-3
CAGQDRGSTDTQYF
>.|TRBV28|15|TRBJ2-2
CASSLGTENTGELFF
>.|TRBV4-1|19|TRBJ2-1
CASSHLGALVQRVHNEQFF
>.|TRBV13|15|TRBJ2-1
CASSLSGGPYNEQFF
>.|TRBV7-2|12|TRBJ2-3
CASSPRGDTQYF
>.|TRBV5-5|14|TRBJ1-1
CASSLHPMNTEAFF
>.|TRBV24-1|16|TRBJ2-3
CATSDPGRGRADTQYF
>once|TRBV19|16|TRBJ1-5
CASSIDRRGYNQPQHF
>.|TRBV18|16|TRBJ2-7
CASSQSLTGSSYEQYF
>.|TRBV2|13|TRBJ2-2
CASSEGTTGELFF
>.|TRBV15|15|TRBJ2-6
CATSPPRAGANVLTF
>.|TRBV7-2|14|TRBJ2-3
CASITGLLTDTQYF
>.|TRBV29-1|13|TRBJ2-5
CSPGTSGKETQYF